This is a list of T cell receptor beta chains from one sample in a study of blood T cell repertoires in COVID-19. This table comes from immunoSEQ multiplex PCR, and its TCRdb copy is limited to in-frame clones, with some not included. The sample has some 97,000 clones; about 90% are singletons. The source material was peripheral blood. These receptor sequences come from a man aged 25-45 years in a cohort sampled during active COVID-19. The CDR3 runs from the conserved cysteine through the conserved F or W. D genes are given only for firm matches. Only part of the rows carry a size: once, few, many, or a class if the clone is expanded.

>TRBJ2-5|TRBD2|.|TRBV6-1
TGTGCCAGCAGTGAAAGGGCTAGCGGGGGGGAGACCCAGTACTTC
CASSERASGGETQYF
>TRBJ2-5|TRBD1|.|TRBV7-6
TGTGCCAGCAGCTTAGACAGGGGGCGGCTTCAAGAGACCCAGTACTTC
CASSLDRGRLQETQYF
>TRBJ2-7|TRBD1|.|TRBV15
TGTGCCACCAGCAGCCTACAGGGGGCTATGAGTGAGCAGTACTTC
CATSSLQGAMSEQYF
>TRBJ1-2|TRBD1|.|TRBV28
TGTGCCAGCAGTTTAGTACAGGGGGTTGGCTACACCTTC
CASSLVQGVGYTF
>TRBJ1-1|TRBD1|.|TRBV7-8
TGTGCCAGCACGATACGCCAGGGGGCCACTGAAGCTTTCTTT
CASTIRQGATEAFF
>TRBJ2-2|.|.|TRBV18
TGTGCCAGCTCACCACCAATCAAAGGAGTGGCCGGGGAGCTGTTTTTT
CASSPPIKGVAGELFF
>TRBJ2-4|.|.|TRBV9
TGTGCCAGCAGCGTAGGGGGTAGCGGAGAAGCGATAGCCAAAAACATTCAGTACTTC
CASSVGGSGEAIAKNIQYF
>TRBJ1-5|TRBD1|.|TRBV29-1
TGCAGCGTTCGGACAGGGTTAAGCAATCAGCCCCAGCATTTT
CSVRTGLSNQPQHF
>TRBJ2-2|.|.|TRBV5-1
TGCGCCAGCAGCTTAGGGGTTTCGAACACCGGGGAGCTGTTTTTT
CASSLGVSNTGELFF
>TRBJ2-3|.|once|TRBV10-2
TGCGCCAGCAGTGCAGGGCCTTGGGGGCGAGGGGGCACAGATACGCAGTATTTT
CASSAGPWGRGGTDTQYF
>TRBJ2-1|TRBD2|once|TRBV7-9
TGTGCCAGCAGCCAACGGGAGGCGGGGGGGCTTGATGAGCAGTTCTTC
CASSQREAGGLDEQFF
>TRBJ1-2|.|.|TRBV7-2
TGTGCCAGCAGCTTTCCGGGAATATATGGCTACACCTTC
CASSFPGIYGYTF
>TRBJ2-3|TRBD2|.|TRBV28
TGTGCCAGCACCATATTAGCGGGGGGAGGCACAGATACGCAGTATTTT
CASTILAGGGTDTQYF
>TRBJ2-7|.|once|TRBV6-5
TGTGCCAGCAGGGGCGGACATTCCAGCTACGAGCAGTACTTC
CASRGGHSSYEQYF
>TRBJ2-1|TRBD2|.|TRBV9
TGTGCCAGCAGCGTGGGACTAGATGATGAGCAGTTCTTC
CASSVGLDDEQFF
>TRBJ1-3|.|.|TRBV24-1
TGTGCCACCAGTGATTTGCGGACACCGGTCCCGGAAAGAACCATATATTTT
CATSDLRTPVPERTIYF
>TRBJ2-7|.|.|TRBV5-4
TGTGCCAGCAGCCTGCGGCCCGCAGTCAACTACGAGCAGTACTTC
CASSLRPAVNYEQYF
>TRBJ2-5|TRBD2|.|TRBV9
TGTGCCAGCAGCCCCGGGACTAGCGGGGGTCTCCTGGAGACCCAGTACTTC
CASSPGTSGGLLETQYF
>TRBJ2-1|.|.|TRBV5-5
TGTGCCAGCAGCTTCCAATTACTACTAGATTCGGGGCAGTTCTTC
CASSFQLLLDSGQFF
>TRBJ2-1|TRBD2|.|TRBV7-2
TGTGCCAGCAGCTTGGGCGGGGGGGGACCTGAGCAGTTCTTC
CASSLGGGGPEQFF
>TRBJ2-3|TRBD2|.|TRBV5-1
TGCGCCAGCAGCTTCGGACTAGCGGGAATGGCAGATACGCAGTATTTT
CASSFGLAGMADTQYF
>TRBJ1-6|.|.|TRBV15
TGTGCCACCAGCAGAGGGCCGGGATCCTATAATTCACCCCTCCACTTT
CATSRGPGSYNSPLHF
>TRBJ2-7|TRBD1|once|TRBV18
TGTGCCAGCTCAGCGGGACAGGCGATCTCCTACGAGCAGTACTTC
CASSAGQAISYEQYF
>TRBJ2-3|.|.|TRBV13
TGTGCGGCGGGCAGGTCTTCAACAGATACGCAGTATTTT
CAAGRSSTDTQYF
>TRBJ1-2|.|once|TRBV9
TGTGCCAGCAGCGTAGGAGAGTCCCCCCGGTATGGCTACACCTTC
CASSVGESPRYGYTF
>TRBJ2-1|.|.|TRBV11-3
TGTGCCAGCAGCCCCAGTCGCCACGCTCTCTCCTACAATGAGCAGTTCTTC
CASSPSRHALSYNEQFF
>TRBJ2-5|.|.|TRBV28
TGTGCCAGCAGTTTACGGGGGTACGCAGAGACCCAGTACTTC
CASSLRGYAETQYF
>TRBJ2-7|.|.|TRBV7-8
TGTGCCAGCACCCTAAGTGCCCCAGCGGTTACCTACGAGCAGTACTTC
CASTLSAPAVTYEQYF
>TRBJ2-5|.|once|TRBV6-1
TGTGCCAGCAGTGATCGGGGGTATCAAGAGACCCAGTACTTC
CASSDRGYQETQYF
>TRBJ1-1|.|.|TRBV19
TGTGCCAGTAGTAATCAACTGCTGACAACCAACACTGAAGCTTTCTTT
CASSNQLLTTNTEAFF
>TRBJ1-3|.|.|TRBV19
TGTGCCAGTCTCGATTGGTCCCGGGGAGGGACCATATATTTT
CASLDWSRGGTIYF
>TRBJ1-2|.|few|TRBV4-1
TGCGCCAGCAGCCAAGATGGTGGAGGGAACTATGGCTACACCTTC
CASSQDGGGNYGYTF
>TRBJ1-2|TRBD1|.|TRBV10-3
TGTGCCATCAGTGAGTCACCGGGACAGCTTACATCTGGCTATGGCTACACCTTC
CAISESPGQLTSGYGYTF
>TRBJ1-4|.|.|TRBV7-2
TGTGCCAGCAGCTTAGGGGGGGGGATACCTAATGAAAAACTGTTTTTT
CASSLGGGIPNEKLFF
>TRBJ1-6|TRBD1|.|TRBV2
TGTGCCAGCGATAGGGACAGGTCCCTACCGGATTCACCCCTCCACTTT
CASDRDRSLPDSPLHF
>TRBJ2-5|TRBD2|.|TRBV9
TGTGCCAGCAATCGGGCAGCGGGGGGGCATGGAGAGACCCAGTACTTC
CASNRAAGGHGETQYF
>TRBJ2-7|.|once|TRBV6-2/TRBV6-3
TGTGCCAGCAGTTGGCTGTACTACGAGCAGTACTTC
CASSWLYYEQYF